This TCR beta chain was profiled in a study of Graves' ophthalmopathy and Graves' hyperthyroidism. Study observations and caveats: Thyroid clonotypes that were expanded above 0.001 frequency mostly also appeared in blood.

This CDR3 region has 14 residues. After removal of 4 bases from V and 5 bases from J, the junction contained 7 bases not matched to a gene. Germline values: CDR1 MGHDK, CDR2 SYGVNS. Amplified material comprised TCR beta CDR3 regions derived from RNA transcripts. After a first-round RT-PCR with HTBI primers, a second-round multiplex PCR was run. TCRdb reprocessed the multiplex PCR reads with MiXCR, giving one entry per CDR3 protein. The sample holds over 650,000 distinct CDR3 sequences, roughly 41% seen once. A duration under 3 months, NOSPECS ≥4, CAS ≥3 and moderate-to-severe activity characterized the donors with ophthalmopathy. Certain patients were not enrolled. These were patients with other autoimmune diseases, uncontrolled infections, pregnancy or lactation. Concerning this clonotype: Its specificity is unknown.

The chain carries TRBV25-1 and TRBJ2-5, with TRBD2 identical over 7 bases. Material for sequencing was peripheral blood. The TCR was taken from an adult man with Graves' ophthalmopathy. CDR3 residues: CASSARRGDETQYF. The CDR3 DNA sequence: TGTGCCAGCAGTGCTAGACGGGGGGATGAGACCCAGTACTTC.